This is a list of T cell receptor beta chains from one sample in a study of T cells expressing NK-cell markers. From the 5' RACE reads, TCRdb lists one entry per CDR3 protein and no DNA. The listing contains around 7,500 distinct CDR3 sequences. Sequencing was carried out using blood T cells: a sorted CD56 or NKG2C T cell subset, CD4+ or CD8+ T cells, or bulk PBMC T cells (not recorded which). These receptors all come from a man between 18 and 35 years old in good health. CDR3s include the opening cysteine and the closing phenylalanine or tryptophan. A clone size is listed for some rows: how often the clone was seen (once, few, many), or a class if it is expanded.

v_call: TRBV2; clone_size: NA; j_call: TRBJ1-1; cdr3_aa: CASSPDGGARNTEAFF
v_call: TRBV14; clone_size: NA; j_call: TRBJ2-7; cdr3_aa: CASSQDQTLAGDSYEQYF
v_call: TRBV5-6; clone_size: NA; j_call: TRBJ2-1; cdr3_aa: CASSLTGTPSGKQFF
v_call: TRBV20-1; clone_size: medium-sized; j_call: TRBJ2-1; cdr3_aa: CSARVGREAEQFF
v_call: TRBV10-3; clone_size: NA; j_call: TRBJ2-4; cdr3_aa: CAISPGAKNIQYF
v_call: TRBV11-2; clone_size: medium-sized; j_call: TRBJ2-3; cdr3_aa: CASSLGTSGGTSTQYF
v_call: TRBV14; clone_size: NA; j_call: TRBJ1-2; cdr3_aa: CASSRETGGDGYTF
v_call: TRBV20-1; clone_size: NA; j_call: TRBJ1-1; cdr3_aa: CSAPDRRTSTEAFF
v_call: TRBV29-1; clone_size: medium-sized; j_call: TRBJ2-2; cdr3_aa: CSVTGVDTGELFF
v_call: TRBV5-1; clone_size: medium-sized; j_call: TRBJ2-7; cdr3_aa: CASSFGLTYEQYF
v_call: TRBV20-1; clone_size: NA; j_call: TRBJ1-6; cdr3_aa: CSARAPRSGQVVSPLHF
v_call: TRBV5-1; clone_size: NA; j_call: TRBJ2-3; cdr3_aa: CASSQRPGGADTQYF
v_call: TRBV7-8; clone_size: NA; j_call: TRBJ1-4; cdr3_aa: CASRAERWKGREKLFF
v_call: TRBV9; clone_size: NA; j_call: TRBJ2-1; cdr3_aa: CASSVGGRVYNEQFF
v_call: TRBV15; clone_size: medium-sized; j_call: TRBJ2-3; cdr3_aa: CATSRTPTSVLATDTQYF
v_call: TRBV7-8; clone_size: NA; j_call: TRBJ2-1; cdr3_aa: CASSQAGVRDEQFF
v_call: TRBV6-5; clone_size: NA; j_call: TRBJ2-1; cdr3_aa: CASSLAGRPLNEQFF
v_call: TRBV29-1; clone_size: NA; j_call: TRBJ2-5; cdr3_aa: CSVEAAFVGETQYF
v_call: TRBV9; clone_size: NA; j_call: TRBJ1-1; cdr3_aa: CASSGGTAFLGTEAFF
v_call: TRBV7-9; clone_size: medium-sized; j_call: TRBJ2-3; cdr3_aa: CASISSRGGVQTDTQYF
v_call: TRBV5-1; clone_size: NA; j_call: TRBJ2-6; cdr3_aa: CASSSTGGSGANVLTF
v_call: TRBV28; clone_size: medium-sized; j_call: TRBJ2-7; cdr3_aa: CASSQPDSAFVHEQYF
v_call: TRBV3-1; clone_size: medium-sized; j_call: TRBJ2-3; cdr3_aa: CASSQDRAGGVTDTQYF
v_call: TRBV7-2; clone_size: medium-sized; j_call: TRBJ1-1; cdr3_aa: CASSPGTGRWAFF
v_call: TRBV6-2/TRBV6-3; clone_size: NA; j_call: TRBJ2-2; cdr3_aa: CASSYGGGRGTGELFF
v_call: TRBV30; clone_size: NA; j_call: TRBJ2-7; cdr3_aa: CAEGLSSYEQYF
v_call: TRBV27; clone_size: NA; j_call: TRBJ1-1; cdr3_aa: CASRWTGSNTEAFF
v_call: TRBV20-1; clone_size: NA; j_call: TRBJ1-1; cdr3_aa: CSATKDRARTEAFF
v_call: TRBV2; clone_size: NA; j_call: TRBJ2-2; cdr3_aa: CASSLRQIVNTGELFF
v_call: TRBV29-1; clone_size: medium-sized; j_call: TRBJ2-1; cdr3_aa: CSGKSSYNEQFF
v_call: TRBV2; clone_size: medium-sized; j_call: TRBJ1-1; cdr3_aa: CASSTGNTEAFF
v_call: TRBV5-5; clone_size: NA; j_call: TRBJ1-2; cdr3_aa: CASSLAGGLDYGYTF
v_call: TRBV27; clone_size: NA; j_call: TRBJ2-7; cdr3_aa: CASSPGLALHEQYF
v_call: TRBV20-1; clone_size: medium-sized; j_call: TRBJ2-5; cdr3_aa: CSATDRGETQYF
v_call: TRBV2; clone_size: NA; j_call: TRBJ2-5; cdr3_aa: CASSQGGRGETQYF
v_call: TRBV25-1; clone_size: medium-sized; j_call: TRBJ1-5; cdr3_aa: CASSPQGQGGQPQHF
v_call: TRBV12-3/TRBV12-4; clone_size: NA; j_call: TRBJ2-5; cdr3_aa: CASTLVGPQETQYF
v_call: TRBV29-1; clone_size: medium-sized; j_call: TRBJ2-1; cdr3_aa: CRVTGNSYNEQFF
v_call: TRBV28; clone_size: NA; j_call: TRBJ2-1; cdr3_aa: CASTHPWGATYNEQFF
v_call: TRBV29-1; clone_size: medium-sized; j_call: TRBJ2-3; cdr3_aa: CSAPTGDTQYF
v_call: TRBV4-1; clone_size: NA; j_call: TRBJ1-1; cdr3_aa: CASSQDFTTPLETEAFF
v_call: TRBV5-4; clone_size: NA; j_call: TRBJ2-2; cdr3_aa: CASSSLGRGTGELFF
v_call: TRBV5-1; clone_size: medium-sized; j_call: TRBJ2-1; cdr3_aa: CASRRTSGDNEQFF
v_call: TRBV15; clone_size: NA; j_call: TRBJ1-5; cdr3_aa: CATSENRDTRNQPQHF
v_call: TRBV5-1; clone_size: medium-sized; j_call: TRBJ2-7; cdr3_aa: CASSLGGREVNEQYF
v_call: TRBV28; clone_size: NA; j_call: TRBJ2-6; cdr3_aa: CASSLSLGHKSGANVLTF
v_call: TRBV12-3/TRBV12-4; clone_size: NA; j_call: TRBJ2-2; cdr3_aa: CASLAGPNTGELFFF
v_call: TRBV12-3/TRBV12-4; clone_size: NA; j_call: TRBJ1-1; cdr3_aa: CASKGEGAMNTEAFF
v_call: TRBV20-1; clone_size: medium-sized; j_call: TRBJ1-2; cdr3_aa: CSARDPLLGYYTF
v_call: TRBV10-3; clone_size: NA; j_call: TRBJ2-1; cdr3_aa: CAISHDRESSYNEQFF
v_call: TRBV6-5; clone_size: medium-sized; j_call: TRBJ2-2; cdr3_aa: CASGRAKSGELFF
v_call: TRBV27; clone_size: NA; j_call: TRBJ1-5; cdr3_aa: CASGQGSNQPQHF
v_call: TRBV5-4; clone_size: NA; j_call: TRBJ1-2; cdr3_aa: CASSWGIRDRDNYGYTF
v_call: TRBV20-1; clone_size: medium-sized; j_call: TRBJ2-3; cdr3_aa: CSASLGTDTQYF
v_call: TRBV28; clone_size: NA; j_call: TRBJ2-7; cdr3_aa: CASSPWGTGFSGSRDEQYF
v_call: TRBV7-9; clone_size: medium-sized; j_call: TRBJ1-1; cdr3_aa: CASSLQGQGTFF